At least ten counts were recorded for the clone carrying this T cell receptor beta chain. This CDR3 contains 13 residues. Trimming removed 2 bases at V and 2 bases at J, with 5 bases between. TCRdb redid the calling of the 5' RACE reads with MiXCR, one entry per CDR3 protein. The repertoire holds over 25,000 distinct CDR3 sequences, with about 10% as singletons. The sample belongs to a study of T cells after yellow fever vaccination. Study in general: Investigators sorted EM, EMRA, CM and Tscm memory subsets, relying on CD3, CD45RA, CCR7 and CD95. The authors prepared low-cell-number fractions using SMART-Seq v4 Ultra Low Input. The study's findings and limits: Abundant bulk-derived clonotypes could contaminate FACS-sorted repertoires.

The specimen was PBMCs, either bulk or a sorted T-cell subset (CD4+, CD8+, memory, or dextramer-sorted; not recorded which), collected more than 14 days after the first yellow fever vaccination. This receptor was taken from a man between 18 and 29 years old who received the YFV17D yellow fever vaccine. This rearrangement joins TRBV12-3 or TRBV12-4 to TRBJ2-3; D ambiguous. CDR3 in amino acids: CASSLSATDTQYF. The CDR3 DNA is TGTGCCAGCAGTTTATCAGCCACAGATACGCAGTATTTT.